The clone carrying this TCR beta chain was seen more than once but under ten times. Antigen specificity is unknown. Other DNA sequences in this sample translate to the same CDR3. The data stem from a study of cytomegalovirus exposure and HLA in healthy donors. Regarding the study as a whole: Highly shared variants forming one cluster were likely a sequencing artifact.

PCR used 60 Vbeta primers and 13 Jbeta primers. Sequencing was performed with immunoSEQ multiplex PCR; in TCRdb, only in-frame clones are kept and a portion is missing. Seen here are 200,000 or so clones, 65% to 85% observed once, and the top ten hold around 6.1%. With V trimmed by 5 bases and J by 1 base, 4 bases remained unmatched. Germline V lookup: CDR1 SGHTA, CDR2 FQGNSA. The CDR3 runs to 15 residues. The V gene is TRBV7-2, the J gene TRBJ2-7; 11 bases fit TRBD2. This receptor was taken from a woman between 25 and 40 years old in good health and CMV-seropositive. Sequenced material: PBMCs. The CDR3 loop is CASSQTSGISYEQYF. The CDR3 nucleotides read TGTGCCAGCAGCCAGACTAGCGGGATTTCCTACGAGCAGTACTTC. Drawing the rest from reference TRBV7-2 and TRBJ2-7, the complete variable domain is GAGVSQSPSNKVTEKGKDVELRCDPISGHTALYWYRQSLGQGLEFLIYFQGNSAPDKSGLPSDRFSAERTGGSVSTLTIQRTQQEDSAVYLCASSQTSGISYEQYFGPGTRLTVT.